Listed below are T cell receptor beta chains from one sample, sequenced in a study of high-grade serous ovarian cancer treatment subgroups. Here immunoSEQ multiplex PCR was the method, and the copy in TCRdb shows in-frame clones only, minus some. This sample yields approximately 5,000 clones, of which approximately 70% are seen a single time; roughly 9.5% belongs to the top ten. The material sequenced was tumor tissue. These receptors were collected from a human donor with high-grade serous ovarian cancer. Each CDR3 is given with its conserved first and last residue. Fields, in order: V gene, J gene, clone size, D gene, CDR3 protein, CDR3 DNA. A D gene is named only where the DNA matches it firmly. The listing skips clone size in some rows; elsewhere it reads once, few, many or a size class.

v_call: TRBV10-3
j_call: TRBJ1-1
clone_size: -
d_call: TRBD1
cdr3_aa: CAISESTGPYTEAFF
cdr3_nt: TGTGCCATCAGTGAGTCGACAGGGCCCTACACTGAAGCTTTCTTT

v_call: TRBV4-2
j_call: TRBJ2-6
clone_size: -
d_call: -
cdr3_aa: CASSQEGSSGANVLTF
cdr3_nt: TGTGCCAGCAGCCAAGAGGGCAGCTCTGGGGCCAACGTCCTGACTTTC

v_call: TRBV18
j_call: TRBJ2-7
clone_size: -
d_call: TRBD2
cdr3_aa: CASSPNLGLEMNEQYF
cdr3_nt: TGTGCCAGCTCCCCTAATCTCGGACTAGAGATGAACGAGCAGTACTTC

v_call: TRBV21-1
j_call: TRBJ1-2
clone_size: -
d_call: -
cdr3_aa: CASRPCYRKTYGYTF
cdr3_nt: TGTGCCAGCAGACCGTGCTACAGAAAGACCTATGGCTACACCTTC

v_call: TRBV6-6
j_call: TRBJ1-1
clone_size: -
d_call: -
cdr3_aa: CASSPRGRTEAFF
cdr3_nt: TGTGCCAGCAGTCCCCGGGGGCGAACTGAAGCTTTCTTT

v_call: TRBV29-1
j_call: TRBJ1-4
clone_size: few
d_call: -
cdr3_aa: CSPTELFF
cdr3_nt: TGCAGCCCCACTGAACTGTTTTTT

v_call: TRBV6-5
j_call: TRBJ1-2
clone_size: -
d_call: -
cdr3_aa: CASSYGAVNYGYTF
cdr3_nt: TGTGCCAGCAGTTACGGAGCAGTTAACTATGGCTACACCTTC

v_call: TRBV5-1
j_call: TRBJ1-2
clone_size: -
d_call: TRBD1
cdr3_aa: CASSLNRDSGYGYTF
cdr3_nt: TGCGCCAGCAGCTTAAACCGGGACAGCGGGTATGGCTACACCTTC

v_call: TRBV10-1
j_call: TRBJ2-7
clone_size: -
d_call: -
cdr3_aa: CASSESWEFHSYEQYF
cdr3_nt: TGCGCCAGCAGTGAGTCCTGGGAATTCCATTCCTACGAGCAGTACTTC

v_call: TRBV5-1
j_call: TRBJ2-2
clone_size: -
d_call: TRBD2
cdr3_aa: CASNQDPTSGRAGELFF
cdr3_nt: TGCGCCAGCAACCAGGATCCGACTAGCGGGAGGGCCGGGGAGCTGTTTTTT

v_call: TRBV18
j_call: TRBJ2-1
clone_size: -
d_call: -
cdr3_aa: CASSELDISYNEQFF
cdr3_nt: TGTGCCAGCTCAGAACTAGACATCTCCTACAATGAGCAGTTCTTC

v_call: TRBV27
j_call: TRBJ2-7
clone_size: -
d_call: -
cdr3_aa: CASSLYGGLSSYEQYF
cdr3_nt: TGTGCCAGCAGTTTATACGGGGGCCTCTCCTCCTACGAGCAGTACTTC

v_call: TRBV11-2
j_call: TRBJ2-7
clone_size: -
d_call: TRBD1
cdr3_aa: CASMVRGRSHEQYF
cdr3_nt: TGTGCCAGCATGGTGAGGGGGCGCAGCCACGAGCAGTACTTC

v_call: TRBV11-3
j_call: TRBJ1-1
clone_size: -
d_call: -
cdr3_aa: CASSVGRLTEAFF
cdr3_nt: TGTGCCAGCAGCGTGGGACGCCTCACTGAAGCTTTCTTT

v_call: TRBV29-1
j_call: TRBJ2-5
clone_size: -
d_call: TRBD1
cdr3_aa: CSVDVGQIQETQYF
cdr3_nt: TGCAGCGTTGACGTGGGACAGATCCAAGAGACCCAGTACTTC

v_call: TRBV19
j_call: TRBJ1-1
clone_size: -
d_call: -
cdr3_aa: CASSPRGQGNTEAFF
cdr3_nt: TGTGCCAGTAGTCCCCGGGGCCAAGGGAACACTGAAGCTTTCTTT

v_call: TRBV18
j_call: TRBJ1-2
clone_size: -
d_call: TRBD1
cdr3_aa: CASSRTQGVNYGYTF
cdr3_nt: TGTGCCAGCTCGCGGACTCAGGGGGTTAACTATGGCTACACCTTC

v_call: TRBV5-4
j_call: TRBJ2-5
clone_size: -
d_call: -
cdr3_aa: CASSRDIQETQYF
cdr3_nt: TGTGCCAGCAGTCGGGACATACAAGAGACCCAGTACTTC

v_call: TRBV5-1
j_call: TRBJ1-1
clone_size: -
d_call: -
cdr3_aa: CASSLERGRNTEAFF
cdr3_nt: TGCGCCAGCAGCTTGGAAAGAGGTAGAAACACTGAAGCTTTCTTT

v_call: TRBV6-5
j_call: TRBJ2-3
clone_size: once
d_call: -
cdr3_aa: CASKAGGGLDTQYF
cdr3_nt: TGTGCCAGCAAGGCAGGGGGAGGTCTGGATACGCAGTATTTT

v_call: TRBV4-3
j_call: TRBJ2-3
clone_size: -
d_call: TRBD2
cdr3_aa: CASSQGAGDGTDTQYF
cdr3_nt: TGCGCCAGCAGCCAAGGAGCGGGAGACGGCACAGATACGCAGTATTTT

v_call: TRBV19
j_call: TRBJ2-2
clone_size: -
d_call: -
cdr3_aa: CASRRSWGTMNTGELFF
cdr3_nt: TGTGCCAGTCGAAGGTCATGGGGGACAATGAACACCGGGGAGCTGTTTTTT

v_call: TRBV7-9
j_call: TRBJ1-2
clone_size: -
d_call: -
cdr3_aa: CASSLGAGDGYGYTF
cdr3_nt: TGTGCCAGCAGCTTAGGGGCAGGGGACGGCTATGGCTACACCTTC

v_call: TRBV28
j_call: TRBJ2-1
clone_size: -
d_call: TRBD2
cdr3_aa: CASSWGGEPDEQFF
cdr3_nt: TGTGCCAGCAGTTGGGGGGGAGAACCGGATGAGCAGTTCTTC

v_call: TRBV2
j_call: TRBJ1-2
clone_size: -
d_call: -
cdr3_aa: CASRTGGYGYTF
cdr3_nt: TGTGCCAGCAGGACGGGCGGCTATGGCTACACCTTC

v_call: TRBV5-6
j_call: TRBJ1-2
clone_size: -
d_call: -
cdr3_aa: CASSLGGSAKRYTF
cdr3_nt: TGTGCCAGCAGCTTGGGAGGATCTGCTAAACGCTACACCTTC

v_call: TRBV6-1
j_call: TRBJ2-3
clone_size: -
d_call: TRBD1
cdr3_aa: CASSPDRGRDTRYF
cdr3_nt: TGTGCCAGCAGTCCGGACAGGGGGCGCGATACGCGGTATTTT

v_call: TRBV2
j_call: TRBJ1-6
clone_size: -
d_call: -
cdr3_aa: CASSEQGNSNSPLHF
cdr3_nt: TGTGCCAGCAGTGAACAGGGAAATAGTAATTCACCCCTCCACTTT

v_call: TRBV6-6
j_call: TRBJ1-1
clone_size: -
d_call: TRBD1
cdr3_aa: CASSYGTAWITEAFF
cdr3_nt: TGTGCCAGCAGTTACGGGACAGCGTGGATCACTGAAGCTTTCTTT

v_call: TRBV19
j_call: TRBJ2-7
clone_size: -
d_call: -
cdr3_aa: CASSPHIGRGSEQYF
cdr3_nt: TGTGCCAGTAGTCCCCACATAGGACGGGGTAGCGAGCAGTACTTC

v_call: TRBV5-4
j_call: TRBJ1-3
clone_size: -
d_call: -
cdr3_aa: CASSFAGPSGNTIYF
cdr3_nt: TGTGCCAGCAGCTTTGCGGGACCCTCTGGAAACACCATATATTTT

v_call: TRBV19
j_call: TRBJ1-1
clone_size: -
d_call: -
cdr3_aa: CASSMSPGGNTEAFF
cdr3_nt: TGTGCCAGTAGTATGTCGCCGGGGGGGAACACTGAAGCTTTCTTT

v_call: TRBV29-1
j_call: TRBJ1-2
clone_size: -
d_call: -
cdr3_aa: CSVEDDRDRDGYTF
cdr3_nt: TGCAGCGTTGAAGACGATCGAGACAGAGATGGCTACACCTTC

v_call: TRBV7-2
j_call: TRBJ2-3
clone_size: -
d_call: -
cdr3_aa: CASSLSLRGDTQYF
cdr3_nt: TGTGCCAGCAGCTTATCGCTCAGGGGAGATACGCAGTATTTT

v_call: TRBV7-8
j_call: TRBJ2-7
clone_size: -
d_call: TRBD2
cdr3_aa: CASSLGEGLAAYEQYF
cdr3_nt: TGTGCCAGCAGCTTAGGGGAGGGACTAGCGGCCTACGAGCAGTACTTC

v_call: TRBV28
j_call: TRBJ1-1
clone_size: -
d_call: -
cdr3_aa: CASSSYDGTEAFF
cdr3_nt: TGTGCCAGCAGCTCCTATGATGGCACTGAAGCTTTCTTT

v_call: TRBV5-1
j_call: TRBJ2-1
clone_size: -
d_call: -
cdr3_aa: CASSLQGSGEQFF
cdr3_nt: TGCGCCAGCAGCTTGCAGGGGTCAGGGGAGCAGTTCTTC

v_call: TRBV10-3
j_call: TRBJ2-5
clone_size: once
d_call: TRBD1
cdr3_aa: CAIRGDRTQETQYF
cdr3_nt: TGTGCCATCAGGGGGGACAGAACCCAAGAGACCCAGTACTTC

v_call: TRBV4-1
j_call: TRBJ2-2
clone_size: -
d_call: TRBD1
cdr3_aa: CASSQAGTGDLTGELFF
cdr3_nt: TGCGCCAGCAGCCAAGCTGGGACAGGGGACTTGACCGGGGAGCTGTTTTTT

v_call: TRBV7-9
j_call: TRBJ1-5
clone_size: -
d_call: -
cdr3_aa: CASSLALTLAADQPQHF
cdr3_nt: TGTGCCAGCAGCTTAGCACTTACGCTCGCAGCTGACCAGCCCCAGCATTTT

v_call: TRBV27
j_call: TRBJ1-4
clone_size: medium-sized
d_call: -
cdr3_aa: CASSLTGYSNEKLFF
cdr3_nt: TGTGCCAGCAGTCTCACAGGGTATAGTAATGAAAAACTGTTTTTT

v_call: TRBV7-9
j_call: TRBJ1-2
clone_size: -
d_call: -
cdr3_aa: CASSLGGGATDGYTF
cdr3_nt: TGTGCCAGCAGCTTAGGGGGGGGAGCGACGGATGGCTACACCTTC

v_call: TRBV28
j_call: TRBJ2-1
clone_size: -
d_call: -
cdr3_aa: CASLIGSSYNEQFF
cdr3_nt: TGTGCCAGCTTGATAGGGAGCTCCTACAATGAGCAGTTCTTC

v_call: TRBV5-6
j_call: TRBJ1-5
clone_size: -
d_call: TRBD1
cdr3_aa: CASSFGTGGYSQPQHF
cdr3_nt: TGTGCCAGCAGCTTCGGGACAGGGGGCTATAGTCAGCCCCAGCATTTT

v_call: TRBV11-3
j_call: TRBJ2-5
clone_size: -
d_call: TRBD2
cdr3_aa: CASSFSSGREETQYF
cdr3_nt: TGTGCCAGCAGCTTCTCTAGCGGGAGGGAAGAGACCCAGTACTTC

v_call: TRBV12-1
j_call: TRBJ2-1
clone_size: -
d_call: -
cdr3_aa: CASSFEGRGGSSYNEQFF
cdr3_nt: TGTGCCAGCAGCTTTGAGGGTCGGGGGGGAAGCTCCTACAATGAGCAGTTCTTC

v_call: TRBV5-1
j_call: TRBJ1-1
clone_size: -
d_call: -
cdr3_aa: CASSLVSGGTEAFF
cdr3_nt: TGCGCCAGCAGTCTTGTATCGGGTGGCACTGAAGCTTTCTTT

v_call: TRBV10-3
j_call: TRBJ1-3
clone_size: -
d_call: TRBD1
cdr3_aa: CAISVGTGAFGNTIYF
cdr3_nt: TGTGCCATCAGTGTAGGGACAGGGGCTTTTGGAAACACCATATATTTT

v_call: TRBV6-5
j_call: TRBJ1-2
clone_size: -
d_call: TRBD1
cdr3_aa: CASSSSRGDREYGYTF
cdr3_nt: TGTGCCAGCAGTTCGTCGCGGGGGGACAGAGAGTATGGCTACACCTTC

v_call: TRBV29-1
j_call: TRBJ2-7
clone_size: -
d_call: TRBD1
cdr3_aa: CSGRQGSSYEQYF
cdr3_nt: TGCAGCGGAAGACAGGGCAGCTCCTACGAGCAGTACTTC

v_call: TRBV19
j_call: TRBJ2-7
clone_size: -
d_call: -
cdr3_aa: CASSGASSYEQYF
cdr3_nt: TGTGCCAGTAGCGGCGCGAGCTCCTACGAGCAGTACTTC

v_call: TRBV18
j_call: TRBJ2-3
clone_size: -
d_call: TRBD2
cdr3_aa: CASSPSSLAHTDTQYF
cdr3_nt: TGTGCCAGCTCGCCAAGCTCACTAGCGCATACAGATACGCAGTATTTT

v_call: TRBV18
j_call: TRBJ1-2
clone_size: -
d_call: TRBD1
cdr3_aa: CASSPTGGNYGYTF
cdr3_nt: TGTGCCAGCTCACCGACAGGGGGCAACTATGGCTACACCTTC

v_call: TRBV7-9
j_call: TRBJ1-4
clone_size: -
d_call: -
cdr3_aa: CASSLDKGSNEKLFF
cdr3_nt: TGTGCCAGCAGCTTAGATAAGGGGTCTAATGAAAAACTGTTTTTT

v_call: TRBV28
j_call: TRBJ1-6
clone_size: -
d_call: TRBD1
cdr3_aa: CASRLRTGGSRVSYNSPLHF
cdr3_nt: TGTGCCAGCAGACTAAGAACAGGGGGTTCTAGAGTATCCTATAATTCACCCCTCCACTTT

v_call: TRBV7-8
j_call: TRBJ2-7
clone_size: -
d_call: -
cdr3_aa: CASSLEGLRPEQYF
cdr3_nt: TGTGCCAGCAGCTTAGAAGGGCTGCGCCCCGAGCAGTACTTC

v_call: TRBV28
j_call: TRBJ2-7
clone_size: -
d_call: TRBD1
cdr3_aa: CASSSDRGLYYEQYF
cdr3_nt: TGTGCCAGCAGCTCCGACAGGGGGCTCTACTACGAGCAGTACTTC